The TCR beta chain under discussion was sequenced for a study of T cell responses to AZD1222 COVID-19 vaccine. Germline values: CDR1 SEHNR, CDR2 FQNEAQ (reference sequence). J lost 2 bases, V lost 1 base, and 5 bases had no gene match. The CDR3 length is 17 residues. A note on this clone: No antigen is known for it.

Clones were sequenced by immunoSEQ multiplex PCR, and TCRdb holds only the in-frame ones, with some missing. The profile shows 99,000 or so clones, around 89% of them singletons. Points from the study as a whole: All repertoire sampling was performed exclusively after the peak T cell response.

The V call is TRBV7-9, the J call TRBJ2-1; 10 bases line up with TRBD2. The sample in question was peripheral blood, obtained on day 0 of AZD1222 vaccination. This sequence was found in an adult in good health. The CDR3 DNA is TGTGCCAGCAGCTTAGGAAGCGGGAGGGGCCCCTACAATGAGCAGTTCTTC. It encodes CASSLGSGRGPYNEQFF.